Described below is a single T cell receptor (beta chain) sequence and its context. The target antigen is unknown. The junction differs from germline at one of its ends, possibly a read error. TCRdb reprocessed the RT-PCR reads with MiXCR, giving one entry per CDR3 protein. The sample lists some 2,800 distinct CDR3 sequences, about four fifths occurring once. These data belong to a study of yellow fever vaccine responses in identical twins. Findings of the study overall: Reportedly, the response of twins' T cells to the vaccine seemed partly convergent, partly personalized.

CDR1 SSHAT and CDR2 FNYEAQ come from the germline V gene (reference sequence). This CDR3 region has 14 residues. The chain recombines TRBV7-7 with TRBJ2-1; D is ambiguous. The specimen comprised T cells from blood (PBMCs), unsorted or a sorted subset (not recorded which), sampled before or after yellow fever vaccination (not recorded which). The source is a young woman who received the yellow fever vaccine. The CDR3 spells CASSLEEMGHEQFF. The CDR3 coding sequence is TGTGCTAGCAGCTTAGAGGAGATGGGCCATGAGCAGTTCTTC.